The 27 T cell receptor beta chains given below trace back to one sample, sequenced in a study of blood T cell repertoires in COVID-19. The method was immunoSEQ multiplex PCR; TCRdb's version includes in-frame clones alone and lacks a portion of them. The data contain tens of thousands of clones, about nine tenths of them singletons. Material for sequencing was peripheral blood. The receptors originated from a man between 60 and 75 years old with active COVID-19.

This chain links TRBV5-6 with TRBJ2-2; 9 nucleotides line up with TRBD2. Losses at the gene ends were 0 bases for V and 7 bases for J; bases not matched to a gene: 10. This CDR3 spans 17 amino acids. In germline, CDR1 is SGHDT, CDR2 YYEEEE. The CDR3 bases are TGTGCCAGCAGCTTGGGTCTTAGCGGGAGCTGGGACGGGGAGCTGTTTTTT. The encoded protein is CASSLGLSGSWDGELFF.

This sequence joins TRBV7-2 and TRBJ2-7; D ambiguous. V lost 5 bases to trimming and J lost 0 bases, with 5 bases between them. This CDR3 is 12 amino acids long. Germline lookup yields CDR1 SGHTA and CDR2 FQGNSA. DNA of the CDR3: TGTGCCAGCAGCCTCCCCTCCTACGAGCAGTACTTC. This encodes CASSLPSYEQYF. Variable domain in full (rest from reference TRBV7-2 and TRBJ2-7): GAGVSQSPSNKVTEKGKDVELRCDPISGHTALYWYRQSLGQGLEFLIYFQGNSAPDKSGLPSDRFSAERTGGSVSTLTIQRTQQEDSAVYLCASSLPSYEQYFGPGTRLTVT.

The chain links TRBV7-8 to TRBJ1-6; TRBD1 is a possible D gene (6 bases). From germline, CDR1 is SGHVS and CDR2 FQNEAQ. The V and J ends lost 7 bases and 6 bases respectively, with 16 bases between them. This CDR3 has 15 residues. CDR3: CASTPGGGPNSPLHF. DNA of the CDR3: TGTGCCAGCACCCCGGGGGGGGGCCCTAATTCACCCCTCCACTTT. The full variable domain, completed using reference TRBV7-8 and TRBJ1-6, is GAGVSQSPRYKVAKRGQDVALRCDPISGHVSLFWYQQALGQGPEFLTYFQNEAQLDKSGLPSDRFFAERPEGSVSTLKIQRTQQEDSAVYLCASTPGGGPNSPLHFGNGTRLTVT.

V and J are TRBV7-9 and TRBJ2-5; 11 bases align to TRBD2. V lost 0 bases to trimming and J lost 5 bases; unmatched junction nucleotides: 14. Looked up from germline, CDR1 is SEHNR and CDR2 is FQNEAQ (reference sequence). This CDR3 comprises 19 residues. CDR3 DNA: TGTGCCAGCAGCTTAGCTCGGCTAGCGGGGGGCCTAGGGAAGGAGACCCAGTACTTC. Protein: CASSLARLAGGLGKETQYF.

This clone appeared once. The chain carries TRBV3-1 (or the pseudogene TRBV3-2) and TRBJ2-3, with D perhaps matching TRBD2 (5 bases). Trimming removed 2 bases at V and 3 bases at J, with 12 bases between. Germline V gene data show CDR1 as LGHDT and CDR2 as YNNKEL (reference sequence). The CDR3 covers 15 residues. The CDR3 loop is CASSQTGVWTDTQYF. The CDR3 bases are TGTGCCAGCAGCCAAACCGGGGTTTGGACAGATACGCAGTATTTT.

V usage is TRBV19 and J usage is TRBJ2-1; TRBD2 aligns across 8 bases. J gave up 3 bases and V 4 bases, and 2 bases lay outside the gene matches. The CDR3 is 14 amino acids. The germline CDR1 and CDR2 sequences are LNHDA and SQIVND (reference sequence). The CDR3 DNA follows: TGTGCCAGTAGTAGACTAGCGCTCTACAATGAGCAGTTCTTC. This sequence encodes CASSRLALYNEQFF.

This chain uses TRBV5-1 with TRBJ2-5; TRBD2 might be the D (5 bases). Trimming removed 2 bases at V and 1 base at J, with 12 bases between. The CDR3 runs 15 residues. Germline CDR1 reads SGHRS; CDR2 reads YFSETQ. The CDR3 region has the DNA TGCGCCAGCAGCTTAATAGCGACGCTCCAAGAGACCCAGTACTTC. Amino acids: CASSLIATLQETQYF.

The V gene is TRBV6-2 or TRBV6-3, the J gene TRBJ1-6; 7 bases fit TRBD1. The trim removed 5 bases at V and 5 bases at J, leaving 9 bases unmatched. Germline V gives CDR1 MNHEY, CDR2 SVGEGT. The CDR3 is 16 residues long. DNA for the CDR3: TGTGCCAGCAGTACCCGGGACAGACTACATAATTCACCCCTCCACTTT. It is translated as CASSTRDRLHNSPLHF.

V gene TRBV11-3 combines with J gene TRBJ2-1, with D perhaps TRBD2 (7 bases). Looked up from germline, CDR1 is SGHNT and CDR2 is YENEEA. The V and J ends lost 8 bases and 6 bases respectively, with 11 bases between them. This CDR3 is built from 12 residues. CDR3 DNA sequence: TGTGCCAGCTCGGGGGGCCCCAATGAGCAGTTCTTC. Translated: CASSGGPNEQFF. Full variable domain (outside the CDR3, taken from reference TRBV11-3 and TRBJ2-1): EAGVVQSPRYKIIEKKQPVAFWCNPISGHNTLYWYLQNLGQGPELLIRYENEEAVDDSQLPKDRFSAERLKGVDSTLKIQPAELGDSAVYLCASSGGPNEQFFGPGTRLTVL.

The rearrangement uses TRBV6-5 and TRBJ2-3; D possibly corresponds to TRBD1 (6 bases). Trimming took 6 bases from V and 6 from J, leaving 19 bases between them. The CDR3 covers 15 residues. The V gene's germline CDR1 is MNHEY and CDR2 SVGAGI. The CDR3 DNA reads TGTGCCAGCAGCTCAAACAGGGAGCTTAGGGATACGCAGTATTTT. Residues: CASSSNRELRDTQYF.

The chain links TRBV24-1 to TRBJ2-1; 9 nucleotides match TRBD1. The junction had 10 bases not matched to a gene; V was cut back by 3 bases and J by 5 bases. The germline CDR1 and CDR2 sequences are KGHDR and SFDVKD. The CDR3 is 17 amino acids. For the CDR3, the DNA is TGTGCCACCAGTGATCCACGAGAGACAGGGGGAAACAATGAGCAGTTCTTC. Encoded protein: CATSDPRETGGNNEQFF.

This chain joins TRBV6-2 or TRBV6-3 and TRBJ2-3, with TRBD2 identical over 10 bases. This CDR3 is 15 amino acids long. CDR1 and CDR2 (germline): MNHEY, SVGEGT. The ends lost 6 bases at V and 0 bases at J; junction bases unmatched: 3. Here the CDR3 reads CASSQTSGSTDTQYF. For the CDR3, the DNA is TGTGCCAGCAGCCAGACTAGCGGGAGCACAGATACGCAGTATTTT.

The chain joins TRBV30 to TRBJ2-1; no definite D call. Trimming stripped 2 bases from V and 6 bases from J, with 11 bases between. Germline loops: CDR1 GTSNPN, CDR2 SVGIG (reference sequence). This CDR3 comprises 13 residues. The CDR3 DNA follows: TGTGCCTGGAGTCCCATGAGTACCAATGAGCAGTTCTTC. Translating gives CAWSPMSTNEQFF.

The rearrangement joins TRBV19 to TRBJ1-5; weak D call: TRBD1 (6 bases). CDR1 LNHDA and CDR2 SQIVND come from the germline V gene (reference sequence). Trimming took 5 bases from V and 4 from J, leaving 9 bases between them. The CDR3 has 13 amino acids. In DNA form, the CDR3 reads TGTGCCAGTAGTGCAGGGGCGAATCAGCCCCAGCATTTT. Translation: CASSAGANQPQHF.

CDR3 in amino acids: CASSVTRGTDTQYF. The CDR3, as DNA: TGTGCCAGCAGCGTAACCAGGGGCACAGATACGCAGTATTTT. The chain joins TRBV9 to TRBJ2-3; the D gene is possibly TRBD1 (5 bases). The CDR3 covers 14 residues. The germline CDR1 and CDR2 sequences are SGDLS and YYNGEE. Trimming took off 1 base at V and 1 base at J, with 7 bases between the two ends.

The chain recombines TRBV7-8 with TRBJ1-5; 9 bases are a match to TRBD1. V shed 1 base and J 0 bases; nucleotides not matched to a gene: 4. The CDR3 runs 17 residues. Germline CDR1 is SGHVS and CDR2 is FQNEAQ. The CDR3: CASSLGDRDYSNQPQHF. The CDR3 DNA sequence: TGTGCCAGCAGCTTAGGGGACAGGGACTATAGCAATCAGCCCCAGCATTTT.

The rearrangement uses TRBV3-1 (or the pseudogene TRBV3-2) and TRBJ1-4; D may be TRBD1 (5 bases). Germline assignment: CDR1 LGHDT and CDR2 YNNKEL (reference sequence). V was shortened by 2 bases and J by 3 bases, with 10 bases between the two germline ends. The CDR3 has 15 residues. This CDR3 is CASSQWGSSNEKLFF. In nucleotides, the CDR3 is TGTGCCAGCAGCCAATGGGGCAGCTCTAATGAAAAACTGTTTTTT.

The CDR3 region has the DNA TGTGCCAGTAGTTCTAGCGCGGACTCCTACGAGCAGTACTTC. It is translated as CASSSSADSYEQYF. V gene TRBV19 combines with J gene TRBJ2-7; a possible D gene is TRBD2 (6 bases). V was cut by 5 bases and J by 0 bases, with 11 bases left in between. There are 14 residues in the CDR3. Germline V CDR1 and CDR2: LNHDA, SQIVND (reference sequence).

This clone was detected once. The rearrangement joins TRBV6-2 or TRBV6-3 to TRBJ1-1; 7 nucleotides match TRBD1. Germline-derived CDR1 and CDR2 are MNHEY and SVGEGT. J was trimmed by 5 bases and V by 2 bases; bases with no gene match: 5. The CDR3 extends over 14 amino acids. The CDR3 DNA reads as TGTGCCAGCAGTTACATAGGGGGCCGGACTGAAGCTTTCTTT. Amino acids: CASSYIGGRTEAFF.

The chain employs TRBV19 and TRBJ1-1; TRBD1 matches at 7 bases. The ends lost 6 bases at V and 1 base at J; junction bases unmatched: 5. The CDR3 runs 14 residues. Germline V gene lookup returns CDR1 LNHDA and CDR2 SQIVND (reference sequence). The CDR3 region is CASSSGGANTEAFF. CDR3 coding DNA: TGTGCCAGTAGCTCAGGGGGAGCGAACACTGAAGCTTTCTTT.

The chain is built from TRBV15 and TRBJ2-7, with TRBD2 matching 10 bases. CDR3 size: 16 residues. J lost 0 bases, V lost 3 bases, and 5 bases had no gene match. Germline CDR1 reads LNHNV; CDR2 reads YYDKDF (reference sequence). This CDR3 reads CATSSPSSGSSYEQYF. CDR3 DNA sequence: TGTGCCACCAGCAGCCCGTCTAGCGGGAGCTCCTACGAGCAGTACTTC.

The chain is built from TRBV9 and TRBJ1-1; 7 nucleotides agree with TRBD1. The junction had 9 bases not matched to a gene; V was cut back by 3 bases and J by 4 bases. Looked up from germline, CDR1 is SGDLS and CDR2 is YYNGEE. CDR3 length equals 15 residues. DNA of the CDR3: TGTGCCAGCAGCGCCACAGGGGCTCCAAGCACTGAAGCTTTCTTT. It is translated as CASSATGAPSTEAFF.

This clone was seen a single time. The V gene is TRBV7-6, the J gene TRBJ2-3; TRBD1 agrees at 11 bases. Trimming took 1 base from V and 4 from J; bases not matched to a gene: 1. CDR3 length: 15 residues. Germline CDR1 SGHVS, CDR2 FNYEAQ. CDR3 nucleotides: TGTGCCAGCAGCTTAGTGGGACAGGGGGCAGATACGCAGTATTTT. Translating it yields CASSLVGQGADTQYF.

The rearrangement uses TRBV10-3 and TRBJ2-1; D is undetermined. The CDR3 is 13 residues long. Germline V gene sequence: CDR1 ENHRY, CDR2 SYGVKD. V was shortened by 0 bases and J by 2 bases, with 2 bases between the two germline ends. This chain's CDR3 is CAISESTYNEQFF. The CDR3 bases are TGTGCCATCAGTGAGTCCACCTACAATGAGCAGTTCTTC.

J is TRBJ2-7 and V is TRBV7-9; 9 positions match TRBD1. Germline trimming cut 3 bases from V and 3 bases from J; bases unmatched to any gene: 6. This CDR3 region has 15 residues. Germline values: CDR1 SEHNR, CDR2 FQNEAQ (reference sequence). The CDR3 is CASSLAGTGYYEQYF. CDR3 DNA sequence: TGTGCCAGCAGCTTGGCCGGGACAGGGTACTACGAGCAGTACTTC.

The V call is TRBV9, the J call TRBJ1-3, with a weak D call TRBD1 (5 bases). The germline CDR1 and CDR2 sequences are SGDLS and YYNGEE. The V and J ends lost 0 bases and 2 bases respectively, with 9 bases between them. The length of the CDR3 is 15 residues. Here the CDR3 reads CASSVDGRAGNTIYF. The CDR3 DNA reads TGTGCCAGCAGCGTAGATGGCAGGGCTGGAAACACCATATATTTT.

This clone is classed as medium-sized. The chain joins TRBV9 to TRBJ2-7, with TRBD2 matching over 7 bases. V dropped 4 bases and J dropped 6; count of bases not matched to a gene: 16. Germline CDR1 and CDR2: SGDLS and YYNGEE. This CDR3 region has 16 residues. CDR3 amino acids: CASSPNRGRGRLEQYF. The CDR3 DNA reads TGTGCCAGCAGCCCTAACCGGGGGAGGGGTAGGCTCGAGCAGTACTTC.